The source of this T cell receptor (beta chain) is a study of cytomegalovirus exposure and HLA in healthy donors. Study-level points and caveats: Later work found that TCR association rates differed between HLA loci; DRB1 had the most and HLA-C the fewest. In a later analysis, compared with equally common non-associated chains, HLA-associated beta chains were more expanded.

Germline-derived CDR1 and CDR2 are SGHNT and YENEEA. The CDR3 spans 16 residues. After removal of 4 bases from V and 6 bases from J, the junction contained 8 bases not matched to a gene. Amplification used 60 Vbeta primers and 13 Jbeta primers. TCRdb's copy holds only in-frame clones and misses some; the assay was immunoSEQ multiplex PCR. Its table records 45,000 to 55,000 clones. A remark on this clone: Its target is unknown.

This TCR derives from a woman between 45 and 60 years old in good health and CMV-seropositive. V is TRBV11-3 and J is TRBJ2-7; 14 bases fit TRBD2. The sequenced material came from PBMCs. The CDR3 DNA reads TGTGCCAGCAGCTCCGACGGACTAGCGGGAGGCCCCGAGCAGTACTTC. Its protein is CASSSDGLAGGPEQYF. Combining the CDR3 with reference TRBV11-3 and TRBJ2-7 gives the whole variable domain EAGVVQSPRYKIIEKKQPVAFWCNPISGHNTLYWYLQNLGQGPELLIRYENEEAVDDSQLPKDRFSAERLKGVDSTLKIQPAELGDSAVYLCASSSDGLAGGPEQYFGPGTRLTVT.